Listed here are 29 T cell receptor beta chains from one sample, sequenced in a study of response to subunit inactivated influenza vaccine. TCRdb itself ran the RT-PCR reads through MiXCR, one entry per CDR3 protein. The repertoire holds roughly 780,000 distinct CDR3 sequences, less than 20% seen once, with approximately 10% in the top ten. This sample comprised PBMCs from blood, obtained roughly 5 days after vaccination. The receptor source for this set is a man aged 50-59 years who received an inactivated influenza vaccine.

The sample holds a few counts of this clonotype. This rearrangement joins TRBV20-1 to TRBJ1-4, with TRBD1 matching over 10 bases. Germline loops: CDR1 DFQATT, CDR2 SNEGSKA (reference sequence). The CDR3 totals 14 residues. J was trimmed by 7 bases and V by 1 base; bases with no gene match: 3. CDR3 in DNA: TGCAGTGCTAGAGCCGGGACAGGGGTTGAAAAACTGTTTTTT. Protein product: CSARAGTGVEKLFF.

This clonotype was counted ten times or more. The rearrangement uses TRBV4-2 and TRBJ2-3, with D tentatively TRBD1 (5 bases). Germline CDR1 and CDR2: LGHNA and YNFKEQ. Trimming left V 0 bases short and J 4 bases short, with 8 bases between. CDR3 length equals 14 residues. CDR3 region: CASSQDRGSDTQYF. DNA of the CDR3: TGTGCCAGCAGCCAAGATAGGGGATCAGATACGCAGTATTTT.

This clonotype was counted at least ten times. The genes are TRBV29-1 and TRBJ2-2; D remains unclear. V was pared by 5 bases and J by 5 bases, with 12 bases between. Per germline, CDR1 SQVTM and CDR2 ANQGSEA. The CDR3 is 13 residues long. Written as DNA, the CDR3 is TGCAGCGTTTGGCGCGGCCTGACCGGGGAGCTGTTTTTT. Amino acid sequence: CSVWRGLTGELFF.

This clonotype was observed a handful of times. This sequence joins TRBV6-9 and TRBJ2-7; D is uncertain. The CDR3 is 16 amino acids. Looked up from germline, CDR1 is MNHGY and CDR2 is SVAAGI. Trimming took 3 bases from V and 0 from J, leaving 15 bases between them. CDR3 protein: CASSYGKAEFSYEQYF. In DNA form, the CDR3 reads TGTGCCAGCAGTTACGGCAAGGCAGAATTCTCCTACGAGCAGTACTTC.

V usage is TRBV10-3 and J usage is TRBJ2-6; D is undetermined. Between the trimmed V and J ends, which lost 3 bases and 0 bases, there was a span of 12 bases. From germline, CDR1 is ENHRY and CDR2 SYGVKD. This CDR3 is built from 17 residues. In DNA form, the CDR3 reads TGTGCCATCAGTGACCAGATCTTCAGCTCTGGGGCCAACGTCCTGACTTTC. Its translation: CAISDQIFSSGANVLTF.

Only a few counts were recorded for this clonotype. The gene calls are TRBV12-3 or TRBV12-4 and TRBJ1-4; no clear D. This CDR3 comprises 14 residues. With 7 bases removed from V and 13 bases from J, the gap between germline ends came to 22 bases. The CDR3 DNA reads TGTGCCAGCAACCGGGGAGTGACCGGAGATGGACTGTTTTTT. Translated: CASNRGVTGDGLFF.

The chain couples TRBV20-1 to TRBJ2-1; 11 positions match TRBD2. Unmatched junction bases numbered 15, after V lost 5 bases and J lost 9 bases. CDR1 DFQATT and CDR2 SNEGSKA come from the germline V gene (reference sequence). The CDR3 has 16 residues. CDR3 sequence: CSAVRSGGVSRREQFF. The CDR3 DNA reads TGCAGTGCTGTACGTAGCGGGGGGGTTTCGCGTCGTGAGCAGTTCTTC.

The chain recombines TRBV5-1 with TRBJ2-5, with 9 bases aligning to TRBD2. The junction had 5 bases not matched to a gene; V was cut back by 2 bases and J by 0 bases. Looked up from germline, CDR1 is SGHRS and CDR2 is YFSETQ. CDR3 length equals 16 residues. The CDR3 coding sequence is TGCGCCAGCAGCTTAGGACAGCGGGGGGACCAAGAGACCCAGTACTTC. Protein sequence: CASSLGQRGDQETQYF.

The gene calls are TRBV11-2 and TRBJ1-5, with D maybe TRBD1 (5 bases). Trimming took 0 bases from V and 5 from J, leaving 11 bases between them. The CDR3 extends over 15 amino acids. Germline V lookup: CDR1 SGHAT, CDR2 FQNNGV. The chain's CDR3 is CASSLDGWGDQPQHF. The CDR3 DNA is TGTGCCAGCAGCTTAGACGGTTGGGGGGATCAGCCCCAGCATTTT.

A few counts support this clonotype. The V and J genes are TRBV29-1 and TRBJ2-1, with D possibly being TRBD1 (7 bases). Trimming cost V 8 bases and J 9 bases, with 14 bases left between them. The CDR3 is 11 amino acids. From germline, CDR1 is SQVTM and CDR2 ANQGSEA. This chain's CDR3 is CSTRGAGEQFF. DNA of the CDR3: TGCAGCACCAGGGGGGCAGGTGAGCAGTTCTTC.

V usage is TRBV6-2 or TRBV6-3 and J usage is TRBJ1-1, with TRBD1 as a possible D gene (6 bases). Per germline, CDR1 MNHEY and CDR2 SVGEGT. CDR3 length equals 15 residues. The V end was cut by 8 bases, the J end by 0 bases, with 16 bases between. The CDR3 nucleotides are TGTGCCAGCCTACCCTCCGGACAGCTGAACACTGAAGCTTTCTTT. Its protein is CASLPSGQLNTEAFF.

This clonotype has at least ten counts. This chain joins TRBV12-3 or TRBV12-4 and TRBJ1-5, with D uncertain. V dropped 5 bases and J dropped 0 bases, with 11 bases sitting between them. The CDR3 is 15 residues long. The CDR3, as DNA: TGTGCCAGCAGTGCGACGGGTTATAGCAATCAGCCCCAGCATTTT. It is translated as CASSATGYSNQPQHF.

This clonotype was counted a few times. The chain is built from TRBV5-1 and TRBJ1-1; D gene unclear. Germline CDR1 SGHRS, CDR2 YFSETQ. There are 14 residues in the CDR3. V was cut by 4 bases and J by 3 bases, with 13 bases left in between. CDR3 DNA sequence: TGCGCCAGCAGCCACCGGGGTGGCGACACTGAAGCTTTCTTT. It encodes CASSHRGGDTEAFF.

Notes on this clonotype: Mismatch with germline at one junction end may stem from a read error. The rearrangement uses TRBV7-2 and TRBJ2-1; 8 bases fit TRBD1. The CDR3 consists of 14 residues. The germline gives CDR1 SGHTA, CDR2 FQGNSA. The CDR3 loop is CASSHRGSYHEQFF. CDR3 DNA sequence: TGTGCCAGCAGCCACAGGGGGTCCTACCATGAGCAGTTCTTC.

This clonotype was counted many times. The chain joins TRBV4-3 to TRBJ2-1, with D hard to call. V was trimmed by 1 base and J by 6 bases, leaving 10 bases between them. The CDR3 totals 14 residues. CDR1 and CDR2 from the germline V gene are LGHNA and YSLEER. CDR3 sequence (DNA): TGCGCCAGCAGCCAAGCCCTCGCCGGCAATGAGCAGTTCTTC. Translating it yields CASSQALAGNEQFF.

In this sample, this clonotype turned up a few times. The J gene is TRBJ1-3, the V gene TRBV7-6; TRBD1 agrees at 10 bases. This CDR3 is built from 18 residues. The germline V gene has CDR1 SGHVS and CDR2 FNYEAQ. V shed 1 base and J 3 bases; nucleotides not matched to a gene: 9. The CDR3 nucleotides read TGTGCCAGCAGCTTAGAAGCGAGACAGGGGGCAATTGGAAACACCATATATTTT. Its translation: CASSLEARQGAIGNTIYF.

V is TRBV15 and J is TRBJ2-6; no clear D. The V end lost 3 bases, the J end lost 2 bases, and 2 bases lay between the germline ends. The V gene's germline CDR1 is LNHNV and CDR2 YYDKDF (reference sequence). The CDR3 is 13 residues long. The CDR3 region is CATSRAGANVLTF. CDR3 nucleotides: TGTGCCACCAGCAGGGCTGGGGCCAACGTCCTGACTTTC.

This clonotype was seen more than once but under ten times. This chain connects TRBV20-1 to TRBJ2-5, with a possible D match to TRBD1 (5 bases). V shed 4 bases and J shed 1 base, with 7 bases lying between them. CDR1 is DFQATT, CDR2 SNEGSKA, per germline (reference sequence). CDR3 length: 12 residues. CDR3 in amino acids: CSATDSQETQYF. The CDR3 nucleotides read TGCAGTGCTACAGACAGCCAAGAGACCCAGTACTTC.

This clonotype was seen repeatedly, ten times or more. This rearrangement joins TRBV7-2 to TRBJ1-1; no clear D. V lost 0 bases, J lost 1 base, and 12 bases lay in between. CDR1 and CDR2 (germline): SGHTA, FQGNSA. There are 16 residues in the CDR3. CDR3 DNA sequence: TGTGCCAGCAGCTTAGCCCCCCGTTCGAGGAACACTGAAGCTTTCTTT. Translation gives CASSLAPRSRNTEAFF.

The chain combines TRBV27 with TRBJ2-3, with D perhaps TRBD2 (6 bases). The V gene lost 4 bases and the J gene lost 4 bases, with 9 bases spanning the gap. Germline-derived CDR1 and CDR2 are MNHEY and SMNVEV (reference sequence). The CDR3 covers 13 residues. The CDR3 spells CASSSTRSDTQYF. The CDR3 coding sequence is TGTGCCAGCAGTTCGACTAGATCAGATACGCAGTATTTT.

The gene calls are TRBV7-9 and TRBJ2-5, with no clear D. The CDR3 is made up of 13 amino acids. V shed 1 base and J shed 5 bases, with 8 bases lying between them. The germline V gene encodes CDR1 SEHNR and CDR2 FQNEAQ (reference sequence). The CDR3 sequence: CASSLGLHETQYF. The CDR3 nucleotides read TGTGCCAGCAGCTTAGGACTGCATGAGACCCAGTACTTC.

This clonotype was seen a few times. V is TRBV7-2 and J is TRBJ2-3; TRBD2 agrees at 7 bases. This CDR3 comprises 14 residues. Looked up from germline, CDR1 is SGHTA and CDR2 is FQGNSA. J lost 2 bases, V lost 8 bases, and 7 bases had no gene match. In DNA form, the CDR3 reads TGTGCCAGCCTTAGGCAGCGGGACACAGATACGCAGTATTTT. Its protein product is CASLRQRDTDTQYF.

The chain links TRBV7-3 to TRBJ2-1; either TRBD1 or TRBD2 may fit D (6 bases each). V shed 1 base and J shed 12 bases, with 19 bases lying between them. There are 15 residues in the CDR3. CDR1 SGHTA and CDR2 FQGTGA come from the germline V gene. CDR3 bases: TGTGCCAGCAGCTTAAGTGGCACGGGGGCGCCTGCGCAGTTCTTC. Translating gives CASSLSGTGAPAQFF.

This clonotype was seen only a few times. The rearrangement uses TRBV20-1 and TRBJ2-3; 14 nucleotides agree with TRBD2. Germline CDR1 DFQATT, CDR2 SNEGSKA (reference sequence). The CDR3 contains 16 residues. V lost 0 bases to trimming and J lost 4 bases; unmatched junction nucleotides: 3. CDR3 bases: TGCAGTGCTAGAGATCGACTAGCGGGAGGGCCAGATACGCAGTATTTT. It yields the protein CSARDRLAGGPDTQYF.

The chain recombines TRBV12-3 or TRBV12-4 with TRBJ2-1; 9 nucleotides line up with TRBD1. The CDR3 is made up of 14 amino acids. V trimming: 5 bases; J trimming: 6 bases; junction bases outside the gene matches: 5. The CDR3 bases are TGTGCCAGCAGTGAACAGGGGGCGGCCAATGAGCAGTTCTTC. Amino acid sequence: CASSEQGAANEQFF.

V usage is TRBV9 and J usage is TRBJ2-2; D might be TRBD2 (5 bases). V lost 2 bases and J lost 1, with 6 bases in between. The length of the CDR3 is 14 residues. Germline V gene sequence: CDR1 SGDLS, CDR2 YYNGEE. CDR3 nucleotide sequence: TGTGCCAGCAGCGTGAGGGAGAACACCGGGGAGCTGTTTTTT. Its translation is CASSVRENTGELFF.

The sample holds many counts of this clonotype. The CDR3 DNA follows: TGCAGCGTCGAACTAGCGGGGGTGGCCCGGTCCGGGGCCAACGTCCTGACTTTC. Protein sequence: CSVELAGVARSGANVLTF. This rearrangement joins TRBV29-1 to TRBJ2-6; 11 bases are a match to TRBD2. CDR1 and CDR2 (germline): SQVTM, ANQGSEA. The J segment lost 4 bases and the V segment lost 6 bases, leaving 14 bases of the junction unmatched. The CDR3 length is 18 residues.

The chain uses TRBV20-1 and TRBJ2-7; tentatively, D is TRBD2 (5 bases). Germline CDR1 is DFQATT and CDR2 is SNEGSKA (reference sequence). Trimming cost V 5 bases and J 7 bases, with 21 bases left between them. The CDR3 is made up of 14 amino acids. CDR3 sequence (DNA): TGCAGTGCTCGCCCAGGTACGAAACGAGGGGAGCAGTACTTC. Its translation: CSARPGTKRGEQYF.

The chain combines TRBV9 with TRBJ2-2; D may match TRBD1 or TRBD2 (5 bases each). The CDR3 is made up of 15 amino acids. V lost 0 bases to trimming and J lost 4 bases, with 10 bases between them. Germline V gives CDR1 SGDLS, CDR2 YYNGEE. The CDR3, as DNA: TGTGCCAGCAGCGTAGTTTCTGGGGGCACCGGGGAGCTGTTTTTT. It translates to CASSVVSGGTGELFF.